This TCR beta chain originates from a study of post-analysis software for immune sequencing data. Study as a whole: Relapsing-remitting, secondary progressive and progressive-relapsing multiple sclerosis were all included among the disease courses. Regarding the study as a whole: With TRBV5-6, TRBV5-1 and TRBV20-1 included, about five TRBV segments were more frequent in patients than in controls.

The J segment lost 7 bases and the V segment lost 7 bases, leaving 11 bases of the junction unmatched. CDR3 size: 15 residues. CDR1 SQVTM and CDR2 ANQGSEA come from the germline V gene. To note about this clonotype: Its antigen is not identified.

Unique molecular identifiers were present in the TCR beta cDNA libraries. Yield was 500,000 or so cDNA molecules from roughly 1 to 10 million T cells. One entry per CDR3 protein, called by TCRdb with MiXCR from the PCR reads. Among 350,000 to 500,000 distinct CDR3 sequences listed, approximately 42% were seen once. The chain combines TRBV29-1 with TRBJ2-1, with TRBD2 matching 12 bases. This clonotype was obtained from a girl aged 2-10 years with multiple sclerosis. The sample taken for sequencing was blood. CDR3 residues: CSAIRTSGIVNEQFF. CDR3 DNA sequence: TGCAGCGCCATCCGGACTAGCGGGATAGTTAATGAGCAGTTCTTC.